Here is one TCR beta chain with its context. This clonotype was counted between two and nine times. Its binding antigen is unknown. The record has no base qualities; no much larger clone is one base away. TCR cDNA was synthesized by 5'RACE template switching, which introduced a universal primer site and unique molecular identifiers. Priming for cDNA synthesis came from both the TCR alpha and TCR beta constant segments. Library amplification involved two PCR steps, and the second step added sample barcodes and sequencing adapters. Sequencing of the libraries was done on either Illumina HiSeq 2500 (2x100 bp) or NovaSeq (2x150 bp). The paper's processing steps were these. Demultiplexing of reads and collapsing into UMI consensus sequences were performed with MIGEC, and V(D)J alignment was carried out with MiXCR. Vaccine-responding clonotypes were defined with edgeR using replicate PBMC samples, requiring FDR below 0.01 and a log2 fold change above 5 up to day 15. Bulk clonotypes were assigned CD4 or CD8 identity according to which sequenced CD4 or CD8 repertoire held them at higher abundance. TCRdb reran the public reads through fastp at Q25 and MiXCR, keeping productive beta chains. Rows with a matching CDR3 protein are joined into one entry that keeps the most common DNA and genes. In this record, the V and J calls reflect TCRdb's handling and not the investigators' own analysis. The sample contains under 600,000 distinct CDR3 sequences, around an eighth of them found a single time. The ten largest clones take up over 11% of the sample.

A distance of 11 bases separates the germline ends of V and J, which lose 1 base and 6 bases respectively. The cysteine opens and the phenylalanine closes a CDR3 of 14 amino acids. This entry keeps only the CDR3 DNA: 42 bases, framed from base 1. CDR1 PRHDT and CDR2 FYEKMQ are derived from the germline V gene (reference sequence). This sample was included in a study of T cells after yellow fever vaccination (dated by TCRdb to between 2019 and 2020). At the level of the whole study: The SMART-Seq v4 Ultra Low Input RNA kit was used to prepare libraries from fractions with low cell numbers. Bulk PBMC replicates and cell subsets were isolated from blood drawn at multiple timepoints before and after both primary and secondary immunization. To follow T-cell clones before and after primary and booster YFV17D yellow fever vaccination, bulk TCR alpha and beta repertoires were sequenced over time. Two healthy male donors made up the cohort, one aged 18 to 30 years and the other aged 30 to 40 years.

What the research found in general, with its limitations: Because only a couple of donors were included in the study, the extent to which the findings can be generalized is limited. Because abundant contaminating clonotypes from the bulk population could be contained in FACS-sorted repertoires, computational filtering was required. Compared with the primary T-cell response, the secondary T-cell response was faster but weaker, reaching its peak on day 5 rather than on day 15. After the booster, most of the clones that had expanded following primary vaccination were detected again (almost 98% of CD4 and 88% of CD8), which suggests that memory was broadly maintained. A small share of clonotypes was detected in both CD4 and CD8 compartments, with the overlap likely arising from convergent recombination.

The sample's treatment or condition label is to be understood as: live attenuated yellow fever vaccine strain. Two biological replicates of bulk PBMCs were collected at each blood-draw timepoint. A standard Ficoll-Paque protocol was used to isolate PBMCs from peripheral blood. TriZol was used to extract RNA from bulk PBMCs, from CD4 and CD8 fractions, and from dextramer-positive and dextramer-negative fractions. This TCR was recovered from a man under 40 who received the YFV17D yellow fever vaccine. The sequencing used PBMCs, collected on the day of the yellow fever booster vaccination. The sequence is built from TRBV13 and TRBJ2-3; matching of 5 bases hints at TRBD2 as the D gene. This receptor carries the CDR3 CASSLVPGVDTQYF. The DNA sequence is as follows: TGTGCCAGCAGCTTAGTACCCGGGGTGGATACGCAGTATTTT.